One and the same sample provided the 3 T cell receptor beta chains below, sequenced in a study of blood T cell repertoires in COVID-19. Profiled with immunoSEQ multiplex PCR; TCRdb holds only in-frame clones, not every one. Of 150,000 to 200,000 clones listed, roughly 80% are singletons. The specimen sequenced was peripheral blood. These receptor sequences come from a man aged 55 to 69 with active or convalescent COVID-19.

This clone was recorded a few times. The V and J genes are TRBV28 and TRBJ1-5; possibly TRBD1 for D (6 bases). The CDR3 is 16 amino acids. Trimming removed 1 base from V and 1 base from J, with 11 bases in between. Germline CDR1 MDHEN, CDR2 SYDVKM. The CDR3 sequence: CASSLSDRRSNQPQHF. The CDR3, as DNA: TGTGCCAGCAGTTTATCTGACAGGAGGAGCAATCAGCCCCAGCATTTT.

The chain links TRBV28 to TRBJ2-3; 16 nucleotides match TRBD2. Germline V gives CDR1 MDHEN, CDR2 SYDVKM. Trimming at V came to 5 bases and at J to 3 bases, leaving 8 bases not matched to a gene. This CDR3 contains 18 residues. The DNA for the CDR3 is TGTGCCAGCAGTCCGCCGGGACTAGCGGGAGGGATAACAGATACGCAGTATTTT. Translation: CASSPPGLAGGITDTQYF.

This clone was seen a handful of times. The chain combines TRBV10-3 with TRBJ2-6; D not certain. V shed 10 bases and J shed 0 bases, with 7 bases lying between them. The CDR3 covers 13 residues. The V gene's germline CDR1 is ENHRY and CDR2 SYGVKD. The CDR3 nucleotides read TGTGCCAGCTATTCCTCTGGGGCCAACGTCCTGACTTTC. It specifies CASYSSGANVLTF.